This TCR beta chain is from a study of cytomegalovirus exposure and HLA in healthy donors. The PCR ran on 60 Vbeta and 13 Jbeta primers. TCRdb's copy holds only in-frame clones and misses some; the assay was immunoSEQ multiplex PCR. This table has about 140,000 clones, roughly 80% appearing once. Notes on the study in general: Association with HLA alleles at 0.05 false discovery rate was found for 15,000 or so TCR beta sequences in a later analysis. Confirmation was obtained in vitro that a few CMV-associated chains are specific for CMV antigens. In terms of immune exposure information, only CMV serostatus was available. Presence/absence analyses treated sequencing depth as roughly uniform across donors.

This CDR3 spans 14 amino acids. Germline CDR1 and CDR2: MNHEY and SVGAGI. The V segment lost 4 bases and the J segment 5 bases; nucleotides outside the gene matches: 3. To note about this clone: The antigen remains unidentified. No conserved phenylalanine or tryptophan is present at the end of the CDR3, so a read error is the likely explanation.

The chain combines TRBV6-5 with TRBJ1-2; 11 bases map to TRBD1. Source material: PBMCs. The TCR originated in a woman aged 25 to 39 in good health and CMV-seronegative. The CDR3 coding sequence is TGTGCCAGCAGTTCCGGGACAGGGGGGTATGGCTACACCCTC. Translated, it gives CASSSGTGGYGYTL.